Detailed here is one T cell receptor (beta chain). There is no known antigen for this receptor. One base away there is no much larger clone; base qualities are not given. The donors were healthy, HIV-negative adults who had no recently reported acute infections or vaccinations. All donors were Caucasian adults living in Nashville, Tennessee, USA. CD4+ T cells were enriched by magnetic negative selection; naive cells were then positively selected on CD45RA, and the negative fraction formed the memory subset. Blood was collected by leukapheresis, and PBMCs were isolated by Ficoll-Histopaque density gradient centrifugation and then cryopreserved in liquid nitrogen vapor phase. Analytical flow cytometry was used to check the purity and quantity of every magnetically sorted T cell population. Genomic DNA was isolated from every sorted fraction and measured by UV absorbance on a Nanodrop 2000c. Using the deep immunoSEQ assay, TCR CDR3 regions were amplified from genomic DNA by multiplex PCR. For each cell subset, the extracted genomic DNA was distributed evenly across all wells of several immunoSEQ 96-well plates, and each plate served as one replicate. For sorted subsets, around 200 ng genomic DNA, equal to some 28,000 T cell genomes, was loaded into each replicate PCR. Purified libraries were measured with a Qubit 3.0 fluorometer, size-checked on a Bioanalyzer 2100, and measured again with the KAPA Library Quantification kit. Every immunoSEQ 96-well plate was sequenced on a separate single-read 150-cycle Illumina NextSeq 550 flow cell. In the source study's methods: Because the immunoSEQ output held only junctional sequences and lacked quality scores, the filtering could not match the filtering applied to full-length reads. To assign V/J genes and CDR3, sequences were annotated using PyIR, a Python wrapper for IgBLAST v1.9, with IMGT germline references. Reads were filtered out if the reads had weak V/J assignments (E-value above 1e-6), no CDR3, stop codons, out-of-frame junctions, or ambiguous translated residues. V3J clonotypes were defined by identical inferred V gene, J gene, and CDR3 amino acid sequence. Percentage overlap between repertoires was computed as shared unique clonotypes divided by the size of the smaller repertoire. RTK rarefaction, the Chao1 estimator, and Recon v2.1 estimates of unobserved clonotypes were used to assess repertoire richness. Generation probabilities were computed with OLGA for all TCRbeta clonotypes obtained by the gDNA method from four donors. The table comes from immuneACCESS by way of TCRdb, which keeps in-frame sequences with V and J called. Part of the clones is missing from these tables; in studies checked, under half for an unresolved V gene and the rest for unknown reasons. The V and J calls and clone size come from that table; D and trimming were worked out from the DNA. The sample records more than 2,000,000 clones, more than 90% of which are singletons. Jointly, the top ten make up 0.13% to 0.15% of the sample.

Trimming leaves V shorter by 4 bases and J shorter by 0 bases, with the junction holding 12 bases beyond the gene matches. CDR1 and CDR2 are drawn from the germline V gene (reference sequence): SGHNT, YYREEE. From the cysteine up to the phenylalanine, the CDR3 has a length of 19 residues. Just the 57-base CDR3 DNA is kept, in frame starting at base 1. The data originate from a study of shared clonotypes between healthy human individuals (dated by TCRdb to the early 2020s). Looking at the study overall: Three men and a couple of women, aged 18 to 49 years, made up the cohort. For each donor, three plates each were used for CD4 naive and CD4 memory, two plates were used for CD8 naive, and one plate was used for CD8 memory. To estimate repertoire size and how much clonotype sharing occurs between individuals, the study deeply sequenced the blood TCR repertoires of five healthy adults. Libraries were prepared and TCR repertoires were sequenced by different laboratories using diverse techniques, in order to increase sequencing depth and limit assay-specific biases. Per donor, leukapheresis produced somewhere between about 0.94 and 8.9 billion PBMCs.

Overall study outcomes, separate from this receptor: Compared with non-shared clonotypes, the clonotypes found in all four sorted-subset donors had higher generation probabilities. Across a few donors, approximately 5% of naive CD4, roughly 3.3% of naive CD8, under 2.5% of memory CD4, and around 0.4% of memory CD8 clonotypes were shared. Rarefaction of sorted-subset datasets indicated incomplete sequencing despite the large sequencing depth. Pairwise subsampling indicated that sequencing depth was expected to affect the degree of clonotype sharing among donors. The genetic and exposure-history diversity represented was limited by the small number of donors. Naive subsets generally had larger estimated clonotype richness than memory subsets did. Sampling was limited to blood, and TCR repertoires in tissue likely differ from TCR repertoires in blood.

The sample consisted of naive CD4+ T cells sorted from blood. The sample's cell subset or site label is to be understood as: CD45RA+ positively selected. The chain is made from TRBV5-4 and TRBJ2-6, with 8 middle bases fitting TRBD1. The TCR comes from a man aged 18-30 years in good health. The CDR3: CASSADPGQVLSGANVLTF. The DNA sequence reads TGTGCCAGCAGCGCTGACCCGGGACAGGTCCTCTCTGGGGCCAACGTCCTGACTTTC.